These T cell receptor beta chains were read from a single sample in a study of radiation and T cells in renal cell carcinoma. Data came from immunoSEQ multiplex PCR; TCRdb stores just in-frame clones and leaves some out. The data hold some 78,000 clones, with 80% to 90% observed a single time. Sample: blood, taken from a patient whose treatment included radiotherapy and nephrectomy. The receptors were gathered from a woman aged 70 to 79 with renal cell carcinoma. CDR3s include the opening cysteine and the closing phenylalanine or tryptophan. Fields, in order: CDR3 DNA, CDR3 protein, V gene, clone size, D gene, J gene. The D gene is left open where the match is weak. Part of the rows lack a size; the others show once, few, many or a class for expanded clones.

TGTGCCAGCGGAGACAGGGACTATGGCTACACCTTC | CASGDRDYGYTF | TRBV6-1 | once | TRBD1 | TRBJ1-2
TGTGCCTGGAGTGTTATGCCCGGAAACACCATATATTTT | CAWSVMPGNTIYF | TRBV30 | NA | NA | TRBJ1-3
TGTGCCAGCAGTGGTACCGGGACAGGGGGAAACACCATATATTTT | CASSGTGTGGNTIYF | TRBV6-5 | NA | TRBD1 | TRBJ1-3
TGTGCCAGCAGGGTGACAGCGTTGAACACCGGGGAGCTGTTTTTT | CASRVTALNTGELFF | TRBV2 | NA | NA | TRBJ2-2
TGTGCCAGCAGCCCCGACAGGGGAAGAACTGAAGCTTTCTTT | CASSPDRGRTEAFF | TRBV9 | NA | TRBD1 | TRBJ1-1
TGTGCCAGCTCACCACAGAGACGGACGAACACTGAAGCTTTCTTT | CASSPQRRTNTEAFF | TRBV18 | NA | NA | TRBJ1-1
TGTGCCAGCAGCTCTATGAACACTGAAGCTTTCTTT | CASSSMNTEAFF | TRBV28 | few | NA | TRBJ1-1
TGTGCCAGCGCAGGACCGGGTCATCGGGCAGATACGCAGTATTTT | CASAGPGHRADTQYF | TRBV27 | NA | NA | TRBJ2-3
TGTGCCAGCAGCCTGACAGTAACCGGGGAGCTGTTTTTT | CASSLTVTGELFF | TRBV11-3 | NA | NA | TRBJ2-2
TGTGCCAGTAGTTACAGGGGGCCCAATCAGCCCCAGCATTTT | CASSYRGPNQPQHF | TRBV19 | once | TRBD1 | TRBJ1-5
TGTGCCAGCAGCTTGGAGTCGGGGGGCCATGGCTACACCTTC | CASSLESGGHGYTF | TRBV5-8 | NA | NA | TRBJ1-2
TGTGCCAGCAGCTTCCCATCCGGGACAGGGAAACCCGGGGAGCTGTTTTTT | CASSFPSGTGKPGELFF | TRBV13 | NA | TRBD1 | TRBJ2-2
TGTGCCAGCAGCTTATGGACAACAGGGGGCAATCAGCCCCAGCATTTT | CASSLWTTGGNQPQHF | TRBV7-9 | NA | TRBD1 | TRBJ1-5
TGTGCCAGCAGCAAAGGGGATGGAGAAGAGACCCAGTACTTC | CASSKGDGEETQYF | TRBV6-1 | NA | NA | TRBJ2-5
TGTGCCAGCTCACGCACGGGACAATCGAATCAGCCCCAGCATTTT | CASSRTGQSNQPQHF | TRBV18 | NA | NA | TRBJ1-5
TGTGCCAGTAGTATTCAGGACACGAACACTGAAGCTTTCTTT | CASSIQDTNTEAFF | TRBV19 | NA | NA | TRBJ1-1
TGTGCCAGCAAGAACAGGGGGTCAACTAATGAAAAACTGTTTTTT | CASKNRGSTNEKLFF | TRBV6-5 | NA | TRBD1 | TRBJ1-4
TGCAGTGCTAGAATTGGGCAGCCCCAGCATTTT | CSARIGQPQHF | TRBV20-1 | NA | NA | TRBJ1-5
TGTGCCAGCAGCCCAAGCGGGGCCTCCTACGAGCAGTACTTC | CASSPSGASYEQYF | TRBV9 | NA | TRBD2 | TRBJ2-7
TGCGCCAGCAGCCCATTGACCGGGACGGCGAGCGAGCAGTACTTC | CASSPLTGTASEQYF | TRBV5-1 | NA | NA | TRBJ2-7
TGTGCCAGCAGCTTTCTAGGGTATAGCAATCAGCCCCAGCATTTT | CASSFLGYSNQPQHF | TRBV5-6 | NA | NA | TRBJ1-5
TGTGCTAGTGGTTTGGTACAAAATCAGCCCCAGCATTTT | CASGLVQNQPQHF | TRBV12-5 | medium-sized | NA | TRBJ1-5
TGCGCCAGCGCACCCGGGACAGCTAATGAAAAACTGTTTTTT | CASAPGTANEKLFF | TRBV5-1 | NA | TRBD1 | TRBJ1-4
TGTGCCAGCAGCTTAAGTAGCGGGGGGGGAGATACGCAGTATTTT | CASSLSSGGGDTQYF | TRBV5-6 | NA | TRBD2 | TRBJ2-3